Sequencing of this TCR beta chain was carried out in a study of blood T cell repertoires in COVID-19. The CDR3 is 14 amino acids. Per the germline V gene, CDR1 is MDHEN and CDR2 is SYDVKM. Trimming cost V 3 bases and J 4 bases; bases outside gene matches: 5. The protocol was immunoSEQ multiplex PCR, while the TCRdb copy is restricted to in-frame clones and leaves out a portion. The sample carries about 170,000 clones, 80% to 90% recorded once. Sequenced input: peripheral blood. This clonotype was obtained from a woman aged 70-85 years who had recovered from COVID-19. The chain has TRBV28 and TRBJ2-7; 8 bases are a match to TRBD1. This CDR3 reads CASSFVRQGYEQYF. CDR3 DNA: TGTGCCAGCAGTTTCGTTAGACAGGGGTACGAGCAGTACTTC.